The 2 T cell receptor beta chains given below trace back to one sample, sequenced in a study of T cell changes during pregnancy in multiple sclerosis. Generated by immunoSEQ multiplex PCR, the TCRdb table keeps only in-frame clones and is missing some. The table includes more than 25,000 clones, 91% detected once. The source was CD8+ T cells from peripheral blood mononuclear cells, collected in the second trimester of pregnancy. These receptors originate from a female donor in good health, enrolled as a control in a pregnancy study.

CDR3 protein: CASSLVGALILTDTQYF. For the CDR3, the DNA is TGTGCCAGCAGCTTAGTTGGGGCACTGATCCTCACAGATACGCAGTATTTT. The chain is built from TRBV7-8 and TRBJ2-3; maybe TRBD1 (5 bases). In germline, CDR1 is SGHVS, CDR2 FQNEAQ. The CDR3 runs to 17 residues. V dropped 1 base and J dropped 2 bases, with 16 bases sitting between them.

The rearrangement links TRBV7-2 to TRBJ2-3; unclear D gene. Deletions cut 3 bases from V and 2 bases from J, with 12 bases between. CDR1 SGHTA and CDR2 FQGNSA come from the germline V gene. The CDR3 totals 15 residues. The CDR3 is CASSFLGRFTDTQYF. DNA of the CDR3: TGTGCCAGCAGCTTTCTCGGTCGCTTCACAGATACGCAGTATTTT.